Following are 9 T cell receptor beta chains from one sample sequenced in a study of CD8 T cells in Susac syndrome. A quantity of roughly 0.5 to 1 ug RNA underwent reverse transcription using random hexamers. Via MiXCR, TCRdb re-called the immunoSEQ multiplex PCR reads, giving one row per CDR3 protein. The sample lists 77,000 or so distinct CDR3 sequences; approximately 94% were seen once. Sequenced sample: CD8+ T cells from PBMCs. Receptor source: a human donor with multiple sclerosis.

The chain is built from TRBV6-2 or TRBV6-3 and TRBJ1-1, with D hard to call. Germline V gene data show CDR1 as MNHEY and CDR2 as SVGEGT. The CDR3 length is 14 residues. Deletions cut 0 bases from V and 1 base from J, with 6 bases between. CDR3 coding DNA: TGTGCCAGCAGTTACTCGTGGAAGAACACTGAAGCTTTCTTT. It is translated as CASSYSWKNTEAFF.

This rearrangement joins TRBV10-3 to TRBJ1-2, with a tentative D call TRBD1 (5 bases). The CDR3 covers 15 residues. Trimming cost V 6 bases and J 4 bases, with 18 bases left between them. Germline V lookup: CDR1 ENHRY, CDR2 SYGVKD. The CDR3 region has the DNA TGTGCCATCAGCAATCCGGGACGGATGACCTATGGCTACACCTTC. This gives the protein CAISNPGRMTYGYTF.

V usage is TRBV6-2 or TRBV6-3 and J usage is TRBJ1-5; unclear D gene. The CDR3 length is 14 residues. Trimming removed 5 bases from V and 5 bases from J, with 13 bases in between. The germline V gene has CDR1 MNHEY and CDR2 SVGEGT. CDR3 amino acids: CASSPNRAHQPQHF. As DNA, the CDR3 is TGTGCCAGCAGTCCTAACCGGGCCCATCAGCCCCAGCATTTT.

This clonotype was seen only once. J is TRBJ2-7 and V is TRBV3-1; D not resolved. The germline V gene encodes CDR1 LGHDT and CDR2 YNNKEL (reference sequence). CDR3 length: 16 amino acids. Trimming shortened V by 1 base and J by 0 bases, and 13 bases separated the two germline ends. The CDR3 DNA is TGTGCCAGCAGCCAAGTATCTGGAGTACGCTCCTACGAGCAGTACTTC. Amino acid sequence: CASSQVSGVRSYEQYF.

The genes are TRBV7-9 and TRBJ2-7; unclear D gene. Per the germline V gene, CDR1 is SEHNR and CDR2 is FQNEAQ (reference sequence). This CDR3 region has 15 residues. V dropped 1 base and J dropped 2 bases, with 12 bases sitting between them. DNA for the CDR3: TGTGCCAGCAGCTTAGGGCAGCTTCGAGCCTACGAGCAGTACTTC. It translates to CASSLGQLRAYEQYF.

The gene calls are TRBV5-4 and TRBJ2-7; TRBD1 matches 8 bases. This CDR3 has 15 amino acids. Germline CDR1 and CDR2: SGHNT and YYREEE (reference sequence). V was clipped by 3 bases and J by 4 bases; unmatched bases: 9. The CDR3 reads CASSSEAGGLYEQYF. The CDR3 DNA sequence: TGTGCCAGCAGCTCCGAGGCAGGGGGCTTGTACGAGCAGTACTTC.

This chain joins TRBV12-3 or TRBV12-4 and TRBJ1-1; a weak D match, TRBD1 (5 bases). V lost 3 bases and J lost 3, with 17 bases in between. The CDR3 sequence is 16 residues long. CDR3 sequence: CASSFSWGKRDTEAFF. In DNA form, the CDR3 reads TGTGCCAGCAGTTTTAGCTGGGGCAAAAGGGACACTGAAGCTTTCTTT.

The chain combines TRBV14 with TRBJ2-7; D is perhaps TRBD2 (5 bases). Germline V gene data show CDR1 as SGHDN and CDR2 as FVKESK. Deletions cut 1 base from V and 3 bases from J, with 10 bases between. This CDR3 region has 14 residues. Here the CDR3 DNA reads TGTGCCAGCAGCCAAGTCGGCAGCGGCTACGAGCAGTACTTC. Translation: CASSQVGSGYEQYF.

V is TRBV23-1 and J is TRBJ2-7; D is undetermined. TRBV23-1 is an open reading frame whose function is uncertain. V was pared by 0 bases and J by 6 bases, with 15 bases between. The CDR3 is made up of 15 amino acids. The CDR3 DNA reads TGCGCCAGCAGTCAATCGATCGCTTACAGAGGCGAGCAGTACTTC. It encodes CASSQSIAYRGEQYF.